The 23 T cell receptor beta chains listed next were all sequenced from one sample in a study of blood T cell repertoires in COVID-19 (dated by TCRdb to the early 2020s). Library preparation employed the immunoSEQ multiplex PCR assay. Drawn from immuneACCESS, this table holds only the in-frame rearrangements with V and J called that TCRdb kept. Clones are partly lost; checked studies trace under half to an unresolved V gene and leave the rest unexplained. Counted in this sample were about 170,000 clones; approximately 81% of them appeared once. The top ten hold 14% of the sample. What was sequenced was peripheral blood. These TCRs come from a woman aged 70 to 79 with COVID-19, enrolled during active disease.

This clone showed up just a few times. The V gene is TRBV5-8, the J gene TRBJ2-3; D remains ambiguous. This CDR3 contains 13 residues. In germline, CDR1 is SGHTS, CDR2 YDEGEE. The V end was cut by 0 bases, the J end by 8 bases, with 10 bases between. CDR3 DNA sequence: TGTGCCAGCAGCTTGGGGTCATGGGCTACGCAGTATTTT. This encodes CASSLGSWATQYF.

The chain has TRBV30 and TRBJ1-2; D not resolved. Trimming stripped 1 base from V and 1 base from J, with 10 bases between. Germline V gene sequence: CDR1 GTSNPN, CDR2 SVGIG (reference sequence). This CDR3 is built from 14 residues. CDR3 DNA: TGTGCCTGGAGTGGTGACGGGGTTAACTATGGCTACACCTTC. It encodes CAWSGDGVNYGYTF.

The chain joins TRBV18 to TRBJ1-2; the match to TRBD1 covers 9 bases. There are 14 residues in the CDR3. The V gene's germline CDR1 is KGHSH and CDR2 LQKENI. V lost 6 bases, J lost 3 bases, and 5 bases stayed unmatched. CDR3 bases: TGTGCCAGCTCCCTCTGGGACAGGGACTATGGCTACACCTTC. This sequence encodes CASSLWDRDYGYTF.

DNA of the CDR3: TGCAGTGCTAGTCCGGACAGCCAGGGCTATCAGCCCCAGCATTTT. This sequence encodes CSASPDSQGYQPQHF. The rearrangement uses TRBV20-1 and TRBJ1-5, with a tentative D call TRBD1 (6 bases). There are 15 residues in the CDR3. Between the trimmed V and J ends, which lost 3 bases and 5 bases, there was a span of 17 bases. Per the germline V gene, CDR1 is DFQATT and CDR2 is SNEGSKA (reference sequence).

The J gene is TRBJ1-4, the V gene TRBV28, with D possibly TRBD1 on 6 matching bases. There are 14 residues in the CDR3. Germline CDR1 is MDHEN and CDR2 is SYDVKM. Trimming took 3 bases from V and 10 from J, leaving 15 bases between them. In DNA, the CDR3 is TGTGCCAGCAGTTTGCCCCGTCCCAGGGGAAAACTGTTTTTT. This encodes CASSLPRPRGKLFF.

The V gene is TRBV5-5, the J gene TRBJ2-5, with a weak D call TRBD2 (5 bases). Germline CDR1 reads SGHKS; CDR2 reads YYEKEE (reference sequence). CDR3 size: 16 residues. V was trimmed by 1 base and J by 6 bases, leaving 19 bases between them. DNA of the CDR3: TGTGCCAGCAGCTTGATGGTTCGGTCAGGACTCAAGACCCAGTACTTC. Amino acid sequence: CASSLMVRSGLKTQYF.

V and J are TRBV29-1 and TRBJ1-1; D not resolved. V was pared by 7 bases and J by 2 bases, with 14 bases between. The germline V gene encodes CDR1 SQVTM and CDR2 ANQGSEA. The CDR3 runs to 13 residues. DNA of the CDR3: TGCAGCGGTACGACTTTTTTTAACACTGAAGCTTTCTTT. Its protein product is CSGTTFFNTEAFF.

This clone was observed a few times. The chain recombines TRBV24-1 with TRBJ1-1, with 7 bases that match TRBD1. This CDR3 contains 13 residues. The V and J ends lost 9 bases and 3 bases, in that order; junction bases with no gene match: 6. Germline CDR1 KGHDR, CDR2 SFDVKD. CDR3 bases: TGTGCCACCGGGAACAGGGGATACACTGAAGCTTTCTTT. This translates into CATGNRGYTEAFF.

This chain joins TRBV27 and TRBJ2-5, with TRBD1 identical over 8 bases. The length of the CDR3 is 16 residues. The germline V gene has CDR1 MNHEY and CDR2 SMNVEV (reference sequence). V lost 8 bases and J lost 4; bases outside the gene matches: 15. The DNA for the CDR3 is TGTGCCAGCGGGTTCCTCGGGACAGGTCTCGGAGAGACCCAGTACTTC. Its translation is CASGFLGTGLGETQYF.

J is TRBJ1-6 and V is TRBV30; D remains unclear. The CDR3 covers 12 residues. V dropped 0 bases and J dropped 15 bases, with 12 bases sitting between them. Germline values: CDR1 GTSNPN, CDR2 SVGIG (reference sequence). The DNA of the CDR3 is TGTGCCTGGAGTGTACGAGGGTTTCACCTCCACTTT. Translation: CAWSVRGFHLHF.

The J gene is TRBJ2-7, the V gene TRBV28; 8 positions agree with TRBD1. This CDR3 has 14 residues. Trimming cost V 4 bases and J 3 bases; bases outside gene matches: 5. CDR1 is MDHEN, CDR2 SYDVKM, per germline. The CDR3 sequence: CASSSNRGSYEQYV. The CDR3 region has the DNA TGTGCCAGCAGTTCGAACAGGGGGAGCTACGAGCAGTACGTC.

The CDR3 is CASSWGQPLFSYEQYF. The CDR3 coding sequence is TGTGCCAGCAGTTGGGGACAGCCACTTTTCTCCTACGAGCAGTACTTC. The chain links TRBV6-2 or TRBV6-3 to TRBJ2-7, with 7 bases lining up with TRBD1. Unmatched junction bases numbered 9, after V lost 4 bases and J lost 0 bases. This CDR3 is 16 amino acids long. CDR1 and CDR2 (germline): MNHEY, SVGEGT.

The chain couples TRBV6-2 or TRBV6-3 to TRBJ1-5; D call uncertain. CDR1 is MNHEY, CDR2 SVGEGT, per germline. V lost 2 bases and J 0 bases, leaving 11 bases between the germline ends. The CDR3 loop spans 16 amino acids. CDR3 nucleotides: TGTGCCAGCAGTTACGGGAGTCAGTATAGCAATCAGCCCCAGCATTTT. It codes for CASSYGSQYSNQPQHF.

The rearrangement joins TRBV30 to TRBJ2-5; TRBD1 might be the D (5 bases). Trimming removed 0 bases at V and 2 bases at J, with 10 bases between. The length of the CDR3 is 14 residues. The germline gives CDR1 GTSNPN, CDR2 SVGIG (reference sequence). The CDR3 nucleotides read TGTGCCTGGAGTGTAAGTAGGGGACAAGAGACCCAGTACTTC. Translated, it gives CAWSVSRGQETQYF.

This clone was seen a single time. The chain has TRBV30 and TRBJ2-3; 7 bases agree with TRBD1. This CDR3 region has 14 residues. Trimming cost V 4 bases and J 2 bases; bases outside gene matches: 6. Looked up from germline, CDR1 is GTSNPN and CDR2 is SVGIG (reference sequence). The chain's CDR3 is CAWNMGQYTDTQYF. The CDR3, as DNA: TGTGCCTGGAATATGGGACAGTACACAGATACGCAGTATTTT.

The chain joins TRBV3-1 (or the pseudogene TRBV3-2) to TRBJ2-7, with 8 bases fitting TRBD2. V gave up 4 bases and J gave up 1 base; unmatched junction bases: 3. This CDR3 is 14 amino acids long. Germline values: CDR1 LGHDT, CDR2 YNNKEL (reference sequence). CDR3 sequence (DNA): TGTGCCAGCAGCCGGACTAGCTGGTCCTACGAGCAGTACTTC. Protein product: CASSRTSWSYEQYF.

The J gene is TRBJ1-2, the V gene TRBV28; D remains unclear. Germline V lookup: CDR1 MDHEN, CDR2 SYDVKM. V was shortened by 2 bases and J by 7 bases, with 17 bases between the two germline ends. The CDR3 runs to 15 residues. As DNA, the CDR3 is TGTGCCAGCAGTTTAGGGCCCATGATGCTACGTGGCTACACCTTC. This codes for CASSLGPMMLRGYTF.

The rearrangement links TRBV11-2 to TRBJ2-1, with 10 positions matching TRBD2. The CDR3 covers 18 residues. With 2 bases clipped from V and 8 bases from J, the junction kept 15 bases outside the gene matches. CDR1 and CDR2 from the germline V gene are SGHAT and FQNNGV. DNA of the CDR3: TGTGCCAGCAGCTTAAGGCTAGCGGGAGTATCTAGTAGGGATGAGCAGTTCTTC. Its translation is CASSLRLAGVSSRDEQFF.

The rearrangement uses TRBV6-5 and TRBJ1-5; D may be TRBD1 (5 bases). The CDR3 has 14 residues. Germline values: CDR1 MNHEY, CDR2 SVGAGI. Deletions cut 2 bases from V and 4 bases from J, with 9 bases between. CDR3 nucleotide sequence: TGTGCCAGCAGTTACGGGGCCAGTAATCAGCCCCAGCATTTT. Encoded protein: CASSYGASNQPQHF.

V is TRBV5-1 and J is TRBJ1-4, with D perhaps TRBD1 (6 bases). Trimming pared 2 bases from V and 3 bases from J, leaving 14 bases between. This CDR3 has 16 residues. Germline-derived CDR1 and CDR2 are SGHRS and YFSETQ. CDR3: CASSFDRPGANEKLFF. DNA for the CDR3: TGCGCCAGCAGCTTCGACAGGCCTGGAGCTAATGAAAAACTGTTTTTT. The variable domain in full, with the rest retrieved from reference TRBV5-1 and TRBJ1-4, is KAGVTQTPRYLIKTRGQQVTLSCSPISGHRSVSWYQQTPGQGLQFLFEYFSETQRNKGNFPGRFSGRQFSNSRSEMNVSTLELGDSALYLCASSFDRPGANEKLFFGSGTQLSVL.

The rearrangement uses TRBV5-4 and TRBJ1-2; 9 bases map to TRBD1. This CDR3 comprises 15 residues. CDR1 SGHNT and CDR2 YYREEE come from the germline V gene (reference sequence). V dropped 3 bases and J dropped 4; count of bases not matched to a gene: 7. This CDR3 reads CASSSGWDRVYGYTF. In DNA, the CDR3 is TGTGCCAGCAGCTCAGGTTGGGACAGGGTCTATGGCTACACCTTC.

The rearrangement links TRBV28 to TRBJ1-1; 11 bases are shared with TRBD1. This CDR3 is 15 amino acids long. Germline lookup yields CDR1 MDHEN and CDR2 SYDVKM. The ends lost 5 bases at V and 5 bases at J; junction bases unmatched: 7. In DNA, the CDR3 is TGTGCCAGCAGTGCTCCGGGACAGGGGGTTACTGAAGCTTTCTTT. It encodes CASSAPGQGVTEAFF.

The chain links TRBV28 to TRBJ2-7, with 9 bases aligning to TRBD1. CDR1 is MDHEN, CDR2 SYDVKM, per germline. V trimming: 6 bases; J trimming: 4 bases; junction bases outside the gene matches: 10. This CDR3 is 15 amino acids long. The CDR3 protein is CASRPGGTGQYEQYF. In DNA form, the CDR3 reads TGTGCCAGCAGACCAGGTGGGACAGGGCAATACGAGCAGTACTTC.